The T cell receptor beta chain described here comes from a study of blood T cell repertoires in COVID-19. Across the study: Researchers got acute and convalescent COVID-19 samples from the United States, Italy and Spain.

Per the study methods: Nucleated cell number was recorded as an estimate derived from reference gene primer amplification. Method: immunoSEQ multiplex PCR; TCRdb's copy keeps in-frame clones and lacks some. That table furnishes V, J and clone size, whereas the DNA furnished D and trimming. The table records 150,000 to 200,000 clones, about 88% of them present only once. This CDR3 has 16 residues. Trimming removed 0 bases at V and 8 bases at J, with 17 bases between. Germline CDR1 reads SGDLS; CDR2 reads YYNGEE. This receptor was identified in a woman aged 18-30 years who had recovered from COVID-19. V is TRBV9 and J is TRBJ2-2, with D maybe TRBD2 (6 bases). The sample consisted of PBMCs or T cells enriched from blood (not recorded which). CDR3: CASSVGVAALTGELFF. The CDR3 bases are TGTGCCAGCAGCGTAGGTGTAGCGGCTCTTACGGGGGAGCTGTTTTTT.